The 21 T cell receptor beta chains presented below share a single source sample, sequenced in a study of blood T cells in healthy people across ages. A sample-barcoded 5' primer and a J-beta primer mix were used in a second PCR of about 7 to 12 cycles. TCRdb analysed the 5' RACE reads with MiXCR anew, one entry per CDR3 protein. Of over 750,000 distinct CDR3 sequences listed, roughly 25% are singletons. Another study also made use of these data, one on T cells of mothers and their children.

The specimen was blood. The receptors stem from a boy younger than 18 in good health.

The V call is TRBV12-3 or TRBV12-4, the J call TRBJ2-2, with 11 bases that match TRBD2. Trimming removed 1 base from V and 6 bases from J; junction bases left unmatched: 4. The CDR3 loop spans 16 amino acids. CDR3 sequence (DNA): TGTGCCAGCAGTTTAGTAGCGGGAGGGCGTCCCGGGGAGCTGTTTTTT. It yields the protein CASSLVAGGRPGELFF.

The rearrangement joins TRBV5-1 to TRBJ1-2; D not resolved. The V gene's germline CDR1 is SGHRS and CDR2 YFSETQ. Between the trimmed V and J ends, which lost 3 bases and 4 bases, there was a span of 16 bases. The CDR3 contains 15 residues. CDR3 amino acids: CASSWDDGNPYGYTF. In DNA form, the CDR3 reads TGCGCCAGCAGCTGGGATGACGGGAACCCCTATGGCTACACCTTC.

J is TRBJ2-1 and V is TRBV5-1; 9 bases are a match to TRBD2. CDR1 SGHRS and CDR2 YFSETQ come from the germline V gene. The ends lost 1 base at V and 3 bases at J; junction bases unmatched: 8. This CDR3 has 17 residues. For the CDR3, the DNA is TGCGCCAGCAGCTTGCTTCCCCTAGCGGGGAACTACAATGAGCAGTTCTTC. This gives the protein CASSLLPLAGNYNEQFF.

This clonotype was observed a handful of times. The chain couples TRBV6-6 to TRBJ1-4, with no clear D. The germline CDR1 and CDR2 sequences are MNHNY and SVGAGI (reference sequence). This CDR3 spans 14 amino acids. Trimming shortened V by 6 bases and J by 8 bases, and 16 bases separated the two germline ends. The CDR3 protein is CASRIHPTQEKLFF. CDR3 nucleotides: TGTGCCAGCAGAATCCATCCCACCCAGGAAAAACTGTTTTTT.

The CDR3 sequence is CSARVLTDQETQYF. The CDR3 DNA reads TGCAGTGCTAGAGTCTTAACAGATCAAGAGACCCAGTACTTC. The chain couples TRBV20-1 to TRBJ2-5, with unresolved D. Germline-derived CDR1 and CDR2 are DFQATT and SNEGSKA (reference sequence). This CDR3 has 14 residues. The germline V and J ends were trimmed by 1 base and 2 bases, with 11 bases remaining between them.

The chain has TRBV2 and TRBJ2-7; D uncertain. The DNA end favors TRBJ2-5, so the J call may be wrong. The CDR3 has 14 amino acids. CDR1 and CDR2 (germline): SNHLY, FYNNEI. CDR3 region: CASSGSTRRETQYF. The CDR3, as DNA: TGTGCCAGCAGTGGCTCTACCCGGCGGGAGACCCAGTACTTC.

This chain joins TRBV7-9 and TRBJ2-7, with a tentative D call TRBD1 (6 bases). This CDR3 contains 14 residues. Trimming removed 5 bases at V and 1 base at J, with 12 bases between. Germline values: CDR1 SEHNR, CDR2 FQNEAQ (reference sequence). CDR3 protein: CASSPTGFSYEQYF. As DNA, the CDR3 is TGTGCCAGCAGCCCGACAGGATTTTCCTACGAGCAGTACTTC.

This clonotype was counted a few times. The gene calls are TRBV29-1 and TRBJ2-2; TRBD1 agrees at 7 bases. Losses at the gene ends were 5 bases for V and 0 bases for J; bases not matched to a gene: 3. The length of the CDR3 is 14 residues. Germline V lookup: CDR1 SQVTM, CDR2 ANQGSEA. The CDR3 sequence: CSVLGQTNTGELFF. DNA of the CDR3: TGCAGCGTTCTGGGACAGACGAACACCGGGGAGCTGTTTTTT.

This clonotype was seen only a few times. V usage is TRBV7-3 and J usage is TRBJ2-1; D not resolved. CDR3 length equals 15 residues. The V gene lost 0 bases and the J gene lost 6 bases, with 12 bases spanning the gap. Germline values: CDR1 SGHTA, CDR2 FQGTGA. For the CDR3, the DNA is TGTGCCAGCAGCTTAACAGGGTTGGCCAGCAATGAGCAGTTCTTC. Translating it yields CASSLTGLASNEQFF.

In this sample, this clonotype turned up many times. The chain couples TRBV7-2 to TRBJ2-3; TRBD2 matches 12 bases. V was clipped by 2 bases and J by 4 bases; unmatched bases: 4. The V gene's germline CDR1 is SGHTA and CDR2 FQGNSA. The CDR3 covers 16 residues. The DNA of the CDR3 is TGTGCCAGCAGCTTATGGCTAGCGGGGGGGCCAGATACGCAGTATTTT. It translates to CASSLWLAGGPDTQYF.

V gene TRBV11-2 combines with J gene TRBJ2-5; no clear D. Germline V gives CDR1 SGHAT, CDR2 FQNNGV. Trimming removed 0 bases from V and 11 bases from J, with 10 bases in between. The CDR3 length is 12 residues. This chain's CDR3 is CASSLDSKEQYF. As DNA, the CDR3 is TGTGCCAGCAGCTTAGATTCTAAGGAACAGTACTTC.

V usage is TRBV6-5 and J usage is TRBJ1-1; D might be TRBD1 (5 bases). Germline CDR1 MNHEY, CDR2 SVGAGI. CDR3 size: 14 residues. Trimming pared 5 bases from V and 5 bases from J, leaving 15 bases between. The CDR3 coding sequence is TGTGCCAGCAGTCGACAGCCCCGGGCTACTGAAGCTTTCTTT. This sequence encodes CASSRQPRATEAFF.

In its sample, this clonotype was seen a few times. J is TRBJ2-1 and V is TRBV10-3; 12 bases align to TRBD2. In germline, CDR1 is ENHRY, CDR2 SYGVKD. The trim removed 9 bases at V and 7 bases at J, leaving 1 base unmatched. The CDR3 loop spans 12 amino acids. CDR3 nucleotides: TGTGCCATAGGGACTAGCGGGAATGAGCAGTTCTTC. This codes for CAIGTSGNEQFF.

In this sample, this clonotype turned up a few times. The chain is built from TRBV5-6 and TRBJ2-4; possible D gene TRBD2, 6 bases. The CDR3 has 16 residues. V was pared by 4 bases and J by 8 bases, with 22 bases between. Germline-derived CDR1 and CDR2 are SGHDT and YYEEEE. CDR3 loop: CASSTGLGRDVYIQYF. The CDR3 region has the DNA TGTGCCAGCAGCACGGGCCTCGGGCGGGATGTCTACATTCAGTACTTC.

This clonotype appeared a few times. The chain combines TRBV5-1 with TRBJ1-5; TRBD1 might be the D (5 bases). Germline CDR1 and CDR2: SGHRS and YFSETQ. The CDR3 is made up of 14 amino acids. The ends were cut back, 7 bases at V and 3 bases at J, with 14 bases in the middle. The CDR3 loop is CASAAGPPNQPQHF. The CDR3 DNA is TGCGCCAGCGCGGCAGGGCCTCCCAATCAGCCCCAGCATTTT.

This chain uses TRBV10-3 with TRBJ2-7; D ambiguous. Germline V lookup: CDR1 ENHRY, CDR2 SYGVKD. This CDR3 is built from 12 residues. With 6 bases removed from V and 6 bases from J, the gap between germline ends came to 12 bases. CDR3 nucleotides: TGTGCCATCAGAGACCAGGAAAGCGAGCAGTACTTC. This gives the protein CAIRDQESEQYF.

The gene calls are TRBV7-9 and TRBJ2-7, with D possibly called TRBD1 or TRBD2 (5 bases each). V gave up 5 bases and J gave up 4 bases, with 21 bases separating them. The CDR3 totals 16 residues. Per germline, CDR1 SEHNR and CDR2 FQNEAQ (reference sequence). CDR3 residues: CASSMGPPGLSYEQYF. CDR3 DNA: TGTGCCAGCAGCATGGGACCCCCTGGGTTGTCTTACGAGCAGTACTTC.

This clonotype was detected only a few times. J is TRBJ1-2 and V is TRBV20-1; possibly TRBD1 for D (5 bases). Germline CDR1 is DFQATT and CDR2 is SNEGSKA (reference sequence). This CDR3 is built from 13 residues. V shed 0 bases and J shed 8 bases, with 13 bases lying between them. Here the CDR3 reads CSARDRALGGYTF. DNA of the CDR3: TGCAGTGCTAGAGACAGGGCCCTTGGAGGCTACACCTTC.

This clonotype was seen only a few times. The chain uses TRBV7-2 and TRBJ2-5; possible D gene TRBD1, 6 bases. The DNA matches TRBJ2-1 better at its end, which makes the J call doubtful. Germline V gene data show CDR1 as SGHTA and CDR2 as FQGNSA. The CDR3 totals 14 residues. CDR3 sequence reads: CASSQGQTRNEQFF. CDR3 coding DNA: TGTGCCAGCAGCCAAGGACAGACCCGGAATGAGCAGTTCTTC.

This clonotype showed up just a few times. The rearrangement joins TRBV3-1 to TRBJ2-4; D gene unclear. This CDR3 comprises 16 residues. Germline V CDR1 and CDR2: LGHDT, YNNKEL (reference sequence). Deletions cut 3 bases from V and 7 bases from J, with 19 bases between. The chain's CDR3 is CASSHYPAEVKNIQYF. In DNA, the CDR3 is TGTGCCAGCAGCCATTATCCGGCGGAAGTCAAGAACATTCAGTACTTC. The full variable domain, its missing parts supplied by reference TRBV3-1 and TRBJ2-4, is DTAVSQTPKYLVTQMGNDKSIKCEQNLGHDTMYWYKQDSKKFLKIMFSYNNKELIINETVPNRFSPKSPDKAHLNLHINSLELGDSAVYFCASSHYPAEVKNIQYFGAGTRLSVL.

This clonotype has just a few counts. This chain links TRBV5-1 with TRBJ1-3; D not resolved. This CDR3 contains 16 residues. Per germline, CDR1 SGHRS and CDR2 YFSETQ. Trimming cost V 4 bases and J 2 bases, with 16 bases left between them. The CDR3 reads CASSRNDPPPGNTIYF. The CDR3 bases are TGCGCCAGCAGCCGAAATGATCCCCCACCTGGAAACACCATATATTTT. Variable domain in full (rest from reference TRBV5-1 and TRBJ1-3): KAGVTQTPRYLIKTRGQQVTLSCSPISGHRSVSWYQQTPGQGLQFLFEYFSETQRNKGNFPGRFSGRQFSNSRSEMNVSTLELGDSALYLCASSRNDPPPGNTIYFGEGSWLTVV.